This T cell receptor (beta chain) was documented in a study of cytomegalovirus exposure and HLA in healthy donors. Broader study findings: Immune exposure data for these donors was limited to CMV serostatus. A list of more than 150 TCR beta chains associated with cytomegalovirus was given.

This clone occurred once. Its specificity is not known. Germline lookup yields CDR1 MNHEY and CDR2 SMNVEV (reference sequence). CDR3 length: 14 residues. V was pared by 2 bases and J by 5 bases, with 5 bases of the junction left unmatched. The PCR was carried out with 60 Vbeta primers and 13 Jbeta primers. Generated by immunoSEQ multiplex PCR, the TCRdb table keeps only in-frame clones and is missing some. The sample has more than 130,000 clones, more than 75% seen once. This TCR was recovered from a male donor in good health and CMV-seronegative. This chain connects TRBV27 to TRBJ1-1, with 7 bases fitting TRBD1. What was sequenced was PBMCs. In DNA form, the CDR3 reads TGTGCCAGCAGTTTAAAGGGGGCGCGTACTGAAGCTTTCTTT. Translating it yields CASSLKGARTEAFF.